This entry is about one TCR beta chain. The record originates from a study of blood T cell repertoires in COVID-19. Study-level background: The United States, Italy and Spain supplied acute and convalescent COVID-19 samples.

Sequencing used immunoSEQ multiplex PCR; TCRdb keeps in-frame clones, though not all of them. The repertoire includes about 180,000 clones, 80% to 90% of them detected once, and about 3.3% sits in the top ten. The CDR3 has 14 amino acids. Losses at the gene ends were 6 bases for V and 6 bases for J; bases not matched to a gene: 9. Looked up from germline, CDR1 is SQVTM and CDR2 is ANQGSEA. The chain combines TRBV29-1 with TRBJ2-7; 12 bases map to TRBD1. The clonotype comes from a man aged 55 to 69 with acute or convalescent COVID-19. The material sequenced was peripheral blood. Here the CDR3 reads CSVAWGTGGTEQYF. In DNA, the CDR3 is TGCAGCGTCGCCTGGGGGACAGGGGGCACCGAGCAGTACTTC.